These T cell receptor beta chains were read from a single sample in a study of OX40 agonist ivuxolimab in advanced cancers. The assay was immunoSEQ multiplex PCR, and TCRdb's table has in-frame clones only and misses some. Of 45,000 or so clones in the sample, around nine tenths are singletons; the top ten hold over 1%. The sample here was CD4+ or CD8+ T cells sorted from blood, taken in a trial of the OX40 agonist ivuxolimab. These receptors came from an adult with an advanced solid tumor such as melanoma, head and neck, liver or kidney cancer. CDR3s include the opening cysteine and the closing phenylalanine or tryptophan. Clone size is not always given. Where it is, it says once, few, many or a class for expanded clones.

v_call clone_size cdr3_aa
TRBV6-1 - CASTWARGNSPLHF
TRBV4-2 once CASSQESGMGETQYF
TRBV19 - CASTPGTARDAPQHF
TRBV5-1 - CASSLVTTHRGETQYF
TRBV6-5 once CASSRTSGNTGELFF
TRBV19 - CASSIRVGSNQPQHF
TRBV19 - CASSIRQDSYEQYF
TRBV19 - CASSILLAPSLEQFF
TRBV27 - CASSWGRLRSYNNEQFF
TRBV7-9 - CASSAILVQETQYF
TRBV6-1 once CASTRDPWDTQYF
TRBV25-1 - CASIRLGKQFF
TRBV30 - CAWSLGASYYNSPLHF
TRBV4-3 once CASSQDHATEAFF
TRBV7-2 - CASSQAGVSGANVLTF
TRBV19 - CASSTSFGQGGNSPLHF